This T cell receptor beta chain was sequenced during a study of cytomegalovirus exposure and HLA in healthy donors. Study at large: Some 91 million unique TCRs from HLA-typed donors were held in an early release of data.

Remarks on this clone: Its cognate antigen is unknown.

General study findings and limits: CMV serostatus stood as the only immune exposure information on hand. In a later analysis, HLA-associated TCR beta chains were more clonally expanded than equally common others.

This CDR3 contains 16 residues. CDR1 is WSHSY and CDR2 is SAAADI in the germline V gene. J lost 10 bases, V lost 4 bases, and 11 bases had no gene match. In the PCR, 60 Vbeta and 13 Jbeta primers were used. The protocol was immunoSEQ multiplex PCR, while the TCRdb copy is restricted to in-frame clones and leaves out a portion. The sample has 90,000 to 100,000 clones; around 76% are singletons. Specimen: PBMCs. The V gene is TRBV10-2, the J gene TRBJ1-6; 9 bases fit TRBD1. The origin of this receptor is a man aged 35-49 years in good health and CMV-seropositive. CDR3 DNA: TGCGCCAGCAGTGTGTCCGGGACAGGGAGTAAGTCACCCCTCCACTTT. Translation gives CASSVSGTGSKSPLHF.